The 12 T cell receptor beta chains presented below share a single source sample, sequenced in a study of T cell clonality in common variable immunodeficiency. Repertoires were generated with immunoSEQ multiplex PCR, while TCRdb's copy carries only in-frame clones and drops some. The counts give under 45,000 clones, none of them seen only once; 1.2% to 1.5% is held by the top ten. The specimen sequenced was peripheral blood mononuclear cells. These receptors originate from a person aged 18 to 70 in good health.

Ten or more counts support this clone. Read data end 3 residues before the CDR3 end; the end is taken from the germline J gene. This chain joins TRBV2 and TRBJ2-3, with D possibly being TRBD1 (5 bases). Germline V lookup: CDR1 SNHLY, CDR2 FYNNEI. Trimming removed 10 bases from V and 2 bases from J, with 25 bases in between. The CDR3 covers 17 residues. This CDR3 is CATPQGEGTLLTDTQYF. Incomplete CDR3 DNA: TGTGCCACCCCCCAAGGGGAAGGTACCCTTCTCACAGATACG. Full variable domain (remainder filled in from reference TRBV2 and TRBJ2-3): EPEVTQTPSHQVTQMGQEVILRCVPISNHLYFYWYRQILGQKVEFLVSFYNNEISEKSEIFDDQFSVERPDGSNFTLKIRSTKLEDSAMYFCATPQGEGTLLTDTQYFGPGTRLTVL.

The table lists this clone with many counts. The read terminates 3 residues ahead of where the CDR3 ends, so the germline J gene completes it. The rearrangement joins TRBV9 to TRBJ2-7; 7 positions agree with TRBD2. The V and J ends lost 4 bases and 3 bases, in that order; junction bases with no gene match: 7. The germline V gene has CDR1 SGDLS and CDR2 YYNGEE. The CDR3 is made up of 14 amino acids. The CDR3 loop is CASSPGGRVYEQYF. CDR3 DNA, as far as it was read: TGTGCCAGCAGCCCCGGGGGGAGGGTCTACGAG.

Worth noting for this clone: A read error is possible here, since a much larger clone lies one base away. The read stops 3 residues short of the end of the CDR3; the missing end is completed from the germline J gene. The chain links TRBV19 to TRBJ2-3; 9 bases match TRBD1. The CDR3 has 14 residues. Germline assignment: CDR1 LNHDA and CDR2 SQIVND (reference sequence). The CDR3 protein is CASSVDRGKETQYF. The CDR3 bases that were read are TGTGCCAGTAGTGTAGACAGGGGGAAGGAGACG. The variable domain in full, with the rest retrieved from reference TRBV19 and TRBJ2-3, is DGGITQSPKYLFRKEGQNVTLSCEQNLNHDAMYWYRQDPGQGLRLIYYSQIVNDFQKGDIAEGYSVSREKKESFPLTVTSAQKNPTAFYLCASSVDRGKETQYFGPGTRLTVL.

This clone was seen ten or more times. Sequencing ends 3 residues short of the CDR3 end; the germline J gene provides the rest. The gene calls are TRBV7-2 and TRBJ2-3; 12 bases are a match to TRBD2. Germline CDR1 SGHTA, CDR2 FQGNSA. J was trimmed by 6 bases and V by 5 bases; bases with no gene match: 6. The CDR3 consists of 15 residues. The sequenced CDR3 bases are TGTGCCAGCAGCAGGACTAGCGGGAAGGCGGATACG. Translating it yields CASSRTSGKADT. The whole CDR3 sequence is CASSRTSGKADTQYF.

This clone was observed at least ten times. The DNA ends 3 residues before the CDR3 does, and the rest of the CDR3 is filled in from the germline J gene. This chain connects TRBV18 to TRBJ2-2; the D gene is possibly TRBD2 (6 bases). Germline-derived CDR1 and CDR2 are KGHSH and LQKENI. The germline V and J ends were trimmed by 6 bases and 2 bases, with 31 bases remaining between them. The CDR3 has 21 amino acids. Partial CDR3 DNA: TGTGCCAGCTCTCCCAGGCCCCTTGCTCCGGGCGGGAAAGTTAACACCGGGGAG. Its protein product is CASSPRPLAPGGKVNTGE. The whole CDR3 is CASSPRPLAPGGKVNTGELFF.

This clone has more than one count but fewer than ten. From the germline J gene comes the end of the CDR3, since the read stops 3 residues before it. The V call is TRBV19, the J call TRBJ2-1; D is perhaps TRBD2 (6 bases). Trimming cost V 3 bases and J 9 bases, with 15 bases left between them. The germline V gene has CDR1 LNHDA and CDR2 SQIVND (reference sequence). This CDR3 has 14 amino acids. CDR3 protein: CASSMEGTRAEQFF. The CDR3 bases that were read are TGTGCCAGTAGTATGGAGGGCACCAGGGCTGAG.

At least ten counts were recorded for this clone. Read sequence stops 3 residues before the CDR3 end, and the germline J gene provides the missing end. This chain uses TRBV28 with TRBJ2-7, with 9 bases that match TRBD1. The ends lost 4 bases at V and 5 bases at J; junction bases unmatched: 6. This CDR3 is built from 14 residues. Looked up from germline, CDR1 is MDHEN and CDR2 is SYDVKM. The CDR3 loop is CASSYLTGGDEQYF. The sequenced CDR3 bases are TGTGCCAGCAGTTACCTCACAGGGGGCGACGAG.

This clone occurred many times. The sequenced fragment ends 3 residues before the CDR3 boundary, so the rest is inferred from the germline J gene. V and J are TRBV19 and TRBJ1-3; weak D call: TRBD1 (5 bases). V lost 10 bases, J lost 0 bases, and 7 bases lay in between. CDR3 length: 12 residues. Germline V gene sequence: CDR1 LNHDA, CDR2 SQIVND (reference sequence). This CDR3 reads CATQGSGNTIYF. Partial CDR3 DNA: TGTGCCACCCAGGGCTCTGGAAACACC.

This clone showed up many times. The sequence runs out 3 residues before the end of the CDR3; the remainder is reconstructed from the germline J gene. This chain joins TRBV6-4 and TRBJ2-1; D call uncertain. The CDR3 is made up of 13 amino acids. Germline V gene data show CDR1 as MRHNA and CDR2 as SNTAGT. V dropped 6 bases and J dropped 9 bases, with 15 bases sitting between them. This chain's CDR3 is CASSPGSTTEQFF. The sequenced CDR3 bases are TGTGCCAGCAGCCCCGGGTCCACCACTGAG.

This clone was observed many times. The read terminates 3 residues before the CDR3 end, so the remaining end is supplied by the germline J gene. This sequence joins TRBV19 and TRBJ2-7, with D tentatively TRBD2 (5 bases). This CDR3 comprises 11 residues. CDR1 LNHDA and CDR2 SQIVND come from the germline V gene (reference sequence). Trimming took 4 bases from V and 4 from J, leaving 5 bases between them. The sequenced CDR3 bases are TGTGCCAGTAGTAGCGGGTACGAG. This encodes CASSSGYE. The complete CDR3 reads CASSSGYEQYF.

Concerning this clone itself: A much larger clone differs from this one at a single base, so this may be a read error. This sample also contains other DNA sequences that code for the same CDR3. The part of the CDR3 DNA that was read is TGTGCCAGCAGCCGGGACTATTTTCAGGAGACC. It encodes CASSRDYFQET. The entire CDR3 reads CASSRDYFQETQYF. This chain connects TRBV5-5 to TRBJ2-5; 7 bases are a match to TRBD2. The read finishes 3 residues shy of the CDR3 end, and the germline J gene is used to complete it. Per the germline V gene, CDR1 is SGHKS and CDR2 is YYEKEE (reference sequence). V lost 4 bases to trimming and J lost 5 bases; unmatched junction nucleotides: 8. The CDR3 contains 14 residues.

This clone has just a few counts. The read terminates 3 residues before the CDR3 end, so the remaining end is supplied by the germline J gene. V and J are TRBV5-1 and TRBJ2-1, with TRBD2 identical over 11 bases. Unmatched junction bases numbered 12, after V lost 4 bases and J lost 9 bases. From germline, CDR1 is SGHRS and CDR2 YFSETQ. CDR3 length: 16 residues. This CDR3 reads CASSRPLAGDGGEQFF. CDR3 bases read: TGCGCCAGCAGCCGTCCACTAGCGGGAGATGGAGGTGAG. The whole variable domain, filled in from reference TRBV5-1 and TRBJ2-1, reads KAGVTQTPRYLIKTRGQQVTLSCSPISGHRSVSWYQQTPGQGLQFLFEYFSETQRNKGNFPGRFSGRQFSNSRSEMNVSTLELGDSALYLCASSRPLAGDGGEQFFGPGTRLTVL.